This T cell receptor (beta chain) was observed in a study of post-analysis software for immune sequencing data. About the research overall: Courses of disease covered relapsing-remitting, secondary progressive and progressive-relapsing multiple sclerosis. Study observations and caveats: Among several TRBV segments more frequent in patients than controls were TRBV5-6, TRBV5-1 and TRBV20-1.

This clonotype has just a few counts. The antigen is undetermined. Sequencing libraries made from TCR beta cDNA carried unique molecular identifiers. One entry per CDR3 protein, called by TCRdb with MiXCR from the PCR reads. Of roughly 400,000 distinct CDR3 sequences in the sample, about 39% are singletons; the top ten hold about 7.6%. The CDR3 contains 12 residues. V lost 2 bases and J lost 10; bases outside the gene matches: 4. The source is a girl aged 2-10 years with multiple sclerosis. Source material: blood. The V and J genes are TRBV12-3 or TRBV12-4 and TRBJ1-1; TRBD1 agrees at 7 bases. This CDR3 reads CASSLKPGGAFF. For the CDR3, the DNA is TGTGCCAGCAGTTTAAAGCCAGGGGGAGCTTTCTTT.